The source of this TCR delta chain is a study of delta chains in infants with herpesvirus infections (TCRdb year 2023). With regard to the full study: A Ugandan infant birth cohort was prospectively followed from birth to characterize gammadelta T cell responses to primary cytomegalovirus (CMV) infection. gammadelta TCRs were sequenced from PBMC of some 20 CMV-infected infants (one congenitally infected) and 8 CMV-uninfected infants with enough sample available. Previously published Belgian fetal and cord blood gammadelta TCR data were included only for comparison and were not generated in this cohort. Blood samples from the infants were grouped into approximate ages of 1.5, 4, 8 and 12 months. The study looked for a public fetal Vdelta1/Vgamma8 gammadelta TCR clonotype in infants infected with CMV after birth. General study outcomes and caveats: Public-clonotype frequency among Vdelta1 cells appeared to be inversely correlated with age at infection and was observed to decay rapidly, seemingly without persisting beyond 2 to 3 months. In CMV-uninfected infants, the public clonotype might still be present but below the detection limit. The public Vdelta1 clonotype appeared in 4 of 18 CMV-infected infants: three infected postnatally before 120 days of age, plus the congenitally infected infant. A small sample size and the lack of race- or environment-matched controls were noted by the authors, because CMV is acquired by nearly all Ugandans before adulthood. Detection of the public clonotype was limited to the first time point after infection, and the public clonotype was not found in uninfected infants or in infants infected after 120 days.

CDR1 and CDR2 are read off the germline V gene as TSWWSYY and QGS. V ends up 1 base short and J 4 bases short, with an unmatched junction base count of 26. The CDR3 sequence holds 22 residues, the cysteine and phenylalanine included. Just the 66-base CDR3 DNA is kept, in frame starting at base 1. In Kampala, Uganda, pregnant women receiving prenatal care were recruited and their infants were enrolled, and documentation of maternal HIV status was required. Weekly visits were made to families, and infant clinical information, oral swabs and peripheral blood were collected beginning at 6 weeks of age and every 4 months thereafter. After blood was collected in heparin tubes, PBMC were isolated using Ficoll-Paque density gradient centrifugation and then cryopreserved. Libraries came from RT-PCR. To generate TCR cDNA, PBMC RNA underwent reverse transcription with SuperScript II using gamma-chain- and delta-chain-specific primers. After purification with AMPure XP beads, the cDNA was amplified and indexed with Illumina adapters using the Nextera XT Index Kit. Sequencing of gammadelta TCR libraries was carried out on an Illumina MiSeq using a V2 300-cycle kit. As for how the authors treated the data: Using MiXCR v2.1.12, CDR3 sequences were assembled, and reads were mapped onto D, J and V genes obtained from GenBank. VDJtools v1.2.1 was used to analyze the repertoires of the CDR3 clonotypes. TCRdb called clones anew from the public reads via CATT; matching DNA rows were later pooled. The V and J calls and clone size come from TCRdb's table, not from the authors' own analysis. The sample table records some 1,600 delta-chain clones; 28% of these occur just once. Around 9.9% of the sample lies in the top ten.

Details on this clone: Its binding antigen is unknown. No qualities accompany the bases; no much larger clone lies one base away.

This clonotype was sampled from a human donor who was a Ugandan infant, either HIV-exposed or HIV-unexposed (not recorded which). The sample was peripheral blood, taken at time point 3 of longitudinal follow-up. The chain couples TRDV1 to TRDJ1; 8 nucleotides in the junction match TRDD3. The bases read TGTGCTCTTGGGGAACAATCCATAAAGACCCCCCCTTTACTGGGGGCCTGCGATAAACTCATCTTT. Protein translation: CALGEQSIKTPPLLGACDKLIF.